This T cell receptor beta chain comes out of a study of immune evolution from preneoplasia to lung adenocarcinoma. Profiled with immunoSEQ multiplex PCR; TCRdb holds only in-frame clones, not every one. This table has 7,500 to 9,000 clones, 81% appearing once. On this clone: Its specificity is not known.

H&E slides confirmed each diagnosis, reviewed by two pathologists independently. General study results and limits: From normal lung to invasive adenocarcinoma, top clone frequencies appeared to decrease.

J lost 3 bases, V lost 6 bases, and 13 bases had no gene match. Germline assignment: CDR1 MDHEN and CDR2 SYDVKM. CDR3 length: 16 residues. This sequence originates from a person aged 50-59 years with lung adenocarcinoma. Specimen: FFPE invasive lung adenocarcinoma tissue. The V gene is TRBV28, the J gene TRBJ1-1; 7 nucleotides line up with TRBD1. CDR3 bases: TGTGCCAGCAGGGAGACAGGGATGGGAAGGGACACTGAAGCTTTCTTT. Its protein product is CASRETGMGRDTEAFF.